This entry is about one T cell receptor (beta chain). Authors' processing steps: Estimation of nucleated cell counts relied on the amplification of reference gene primers. Assay used: immunoSEQ multiplex PCR; TCRdb lists only in-frame clones, some missing. Clone size and V and J calls were adopted from that table, with D and trimming inferred from the DNA. This table has over 200,000 clones, around 83% appearing once. V was trimmed by 1 base and J by 2 bases, leaving 13 bases between them. CDR3 length equals 16 residues. Germline V CDR1 and CDR2: SGHTA, FQGNSA. The sample is drawn from a study of blood T cell repertoires in COVID-19. In the study overall: Researchers got acute and convalescent COVID-19 samples from the United States, Italy and Spain. PBMCs, B-cell-depleted T cells, or T cells were the source of the cDNA or gDNA that made up the material.

The rearrangement joins TRBV7-2 to TRBJ2-3, with D perhaps TRBD2 (5 bases). Sequencing was performed on peripheral blood. The clonotype was recovered from a man at least 80 years old with acute or convalescent COVID-19. CDR3 in DNA: TGTGCCAGCAGCTTAGTCCTAGCCACCAACACAGATACGCAGTATTTT. It translates to CASSLVLATNTDTQYF.